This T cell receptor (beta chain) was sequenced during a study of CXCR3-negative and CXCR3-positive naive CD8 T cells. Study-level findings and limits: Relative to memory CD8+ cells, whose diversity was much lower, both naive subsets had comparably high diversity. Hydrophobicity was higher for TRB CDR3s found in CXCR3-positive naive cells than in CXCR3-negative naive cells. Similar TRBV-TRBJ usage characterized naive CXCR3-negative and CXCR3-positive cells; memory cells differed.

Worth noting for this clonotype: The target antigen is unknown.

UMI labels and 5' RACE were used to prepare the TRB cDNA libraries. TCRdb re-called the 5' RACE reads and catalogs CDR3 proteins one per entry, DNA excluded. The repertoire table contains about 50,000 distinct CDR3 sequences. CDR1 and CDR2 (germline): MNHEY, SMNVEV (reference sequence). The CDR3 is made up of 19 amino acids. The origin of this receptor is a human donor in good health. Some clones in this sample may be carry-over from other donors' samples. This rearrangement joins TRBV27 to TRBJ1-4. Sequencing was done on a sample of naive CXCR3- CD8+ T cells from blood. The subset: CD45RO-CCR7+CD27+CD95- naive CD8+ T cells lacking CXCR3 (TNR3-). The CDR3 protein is CASRTTGRGEVATNEKLFF.